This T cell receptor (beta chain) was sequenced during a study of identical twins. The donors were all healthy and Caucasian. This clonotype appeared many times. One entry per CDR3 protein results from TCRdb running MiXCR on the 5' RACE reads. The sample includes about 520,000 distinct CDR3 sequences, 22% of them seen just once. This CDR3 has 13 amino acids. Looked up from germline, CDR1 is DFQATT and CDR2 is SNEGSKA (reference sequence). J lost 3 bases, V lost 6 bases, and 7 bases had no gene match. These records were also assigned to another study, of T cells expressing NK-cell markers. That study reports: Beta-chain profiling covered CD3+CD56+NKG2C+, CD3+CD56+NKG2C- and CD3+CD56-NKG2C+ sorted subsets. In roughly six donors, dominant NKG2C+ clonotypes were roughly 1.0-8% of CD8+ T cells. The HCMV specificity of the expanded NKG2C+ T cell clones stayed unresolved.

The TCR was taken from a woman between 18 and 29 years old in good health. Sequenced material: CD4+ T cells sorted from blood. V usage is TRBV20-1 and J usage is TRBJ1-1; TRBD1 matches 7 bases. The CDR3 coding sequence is TGCAGTGCCGAGGGACAGTATTACACTGAAGCTTTCTTT. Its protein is CSAEGQYYTEAFF.